These 14 T cell receptor beta chains originate from one sample sequenced in a study of blood T cells in healthy people across ages. A sample-barcoded 5' primer and a J-beta primer mix were used in a second PCR of roughly 7 to 12 cycles. TCRdb redid the calling of the 5' RACE reads with MiXCR, one entry per CDR3 protein. In the table there are more than 1.4 million distinct CDR3 sequences, around 42% of which are singletons. Input material: blood. The receptor set was obtained from a woman aged 18-30 years in good health.

This clonotype was counted only a few times. The rearrangement uses TRBV5-5 and TRBJ1-1; weak D call: TRBD1 (5 bases). Trimming cost V 4 bases and J 1 base, with 20 bases left between them. Germline CDR1 is SGHKS and CDR2 is YYEKEE (reference sequence). The CDR3 extends over 17 amino acids. The DNA for the CDR3 is TGTGCCAGCAGCCCCTGGTCGCGGGGGAGGAAGAACACTGAAGCTTTCTTT. The encoded protein is CASSPWSRGRKNTEAFF.

The chain links TRBV5-1 to TRBJ1-5; D is unclear. There are 14 residues in the CDR3. Trimming took off 4 bases at V and 4 bases at J, with 12 bases between the two ends. The germline V gene has CDR1 SGHRS and CDR2 YFSETQ. CDR3 sequence reads: CASSVAVGNQPQHF. As DNA, the CDR3 is TGCGCCAGCAGCGTGGCCGTTGGGAATCAGCCCCAGCATTTT.

With regard to this clonotype: This may arise from a read error, as a much more abundant clone is one base away. V is TRBV20-1 and J is TRBJ2-3; 9 bases agree with TRBD2. Germline loops: CDR1 DFQATT, CDR2 SNEGSKA (reference sequence). The CDR3 has 12 residues. Trimming cost V 6 bases and J 7 bases; bases outside gene matches: 5. CDR3: CSAGLAWNTQYF. The CDR3 bases are TGCAGTGCAGGACTAGCGTGGAATACGCAGTATTTT.

This clonotype was counted a few times. The chain combines TRBV12-3 or TRBV12-4 with TRBJ2-5; a weak D match, TRBD1 (6 bases). Trimming cost V 5 bases and J 5 bases, with 24 bases left between them. This CDR3 is built from 17 residues. CDR3 residues: CASSRPIPGAWGETQYF. The DNA of the CDR3 is TGTGCCAGCAGTCGCCCAATTCCAGGGGCCTGGGGGGAGACCCAGTACTTC.

The chain links TRBV4-2 to TRBJ2-2; 12 bases are a match to TRBD2. There are 19 residues in the CDR3. The ends lost 1 base at V and 7 bases at J; junction bases unmatched: 13. Germline CDR1 reads LGHNA; CDR2 reads YNFKEQ. The CDR3 region is CASSQATSPSGGAVGELFF. The CDR3 nucleotides are TGTGCCAGCAGCCAAGCGACAAGCCCTAGCGGGGGGGCCGTCGGGGAGCTGTTTTTT.

The rearrangement links TRBV11-2 to TRBJ2-5; 10 bases line up with TRBD2. The CDR3 runs 16 residues. V was pared by 6 bases and J by 4 bases, with 11 bases of the junction left unmatched. Germline CDR1 reads SGHAT; CDR2 reads FQNNGV. CDR3 protein: CASRPNSGGIRETQYF. The CDR3 DNA reads TGTGCCAGCAGACCTAATAGCGGGGGGATCAGAGAGACCCAGTACTTC.

The chain carries TRBV20-1 and TRBJ2-5; no clear D gene. This CDR3 contains 16 residues. Per germline, CDR1 DFQATT and CDR2 SNEGSKA (reference sequence). The germline V and J ends were trimmed by 1 base and 3 bases, with 18 bases remaining between them. The CDR3, as DNA: TGCAGTGCTAGAGTCCCTTTTGCGTGGAAGAAAGAGACCCAGTACTTC. Protein product: CSARVPFAWKKETQYF.

This clonotype was seen a handful of times. This chain joins TRBV20-1 and TRBJ2-3; 8 positions agree with TRBD2. This CDR3 contains 16 residues. Per germline, CDR1 DFQATT and CDR2 SNEGSKA (reference sequence). The V and J ends lost 2 bases and 5 bases, in that order; junction bases with no gene match: 12. Written as DNA, the CDR3 is TGCAGTGCTAGACACCTAGCGGGCCCCAGTGGAGATACGCAGTATTTT. This sequence encodes CSARHLAGPSGDTQYF.

This clonotype came up a few times. V gene TRBV11-2 combines with J gene TRBJ1-2; a possible D gene is TRBD1 (5 bases). From germline, CDR1 is SGHAT and CDR2 FQNNGV. V was clipped by 0 bases and J by 8 bases, with 16 bases between them. CDR3 length equals 15 residues. CDR3 protein: CASSLDLAGGRGYTF. The CDR3, as DNA: TGTGCCAGCAGCTTAGATCTTGCCGGGGGTCGGGGCTACACCTTC.

This clonotype was seen many times. The chain has TRBV29-1 and TRBJ2-6; TRBD2 is a possible D gene (5 bases). V was shortened by 8 bases and J by 0 bases, with 14 bases between the two germline ends. CDR1 SQVTM and CDR2 ANQGSEA come from the germline V gene. The CDR3 is 15 residues long. In DNA, the CDR3 is TGCAGCTTTTCCGGCGGGTTCTCTGGGGCCAACGTCCTGACTTTC. Encoded protein: CSFSGGFSGANVLTF. Complete variable domain (other parts from reference TRBV29-1 and TRBJ2-6): SAVISQKPSRDICQRGTSLTIQCQVDSQVTMMFWYRQQPGQSLTLIATANQGSEATYESGFVIDKFPISRPNLTFSTLTVSNMSPEDSSIYLCSFSGGFSGANVLTFGAGSRLTVL.

The chain has TRBV29-1 and TRBJ2-1; 7 nucleotides match TRBD2. This CDR3 comprises 13 residues. Trimming at V came to 6 bases and at J to 5 bases, leaving 7 bases not matched to a gene. CDR1 and CDR2 from the germline V gene are SQVTM and ANQGSEA. The CDR3: CSVTRLADNEQFF. In DNA, the CDR3 is TGCAGCGTAACTCGACTAGCCGACAATGAGCAGTTCTTC.

The table lists this clonotype with a few counts. V is TRBV20-1 and J is TRBJ2-5; D is undetermined. CDR3 length: 15 residues. Germline assignment: CDR1 DFQATT and CDR2 SNEGSKA (reference sequence). Trimming took off 3 bases at V and 10 bases at J, with 24 bases between the two ends. The DNA for the CDR3 is TGCAGTGCTAGGGCAGGCGTGAGCAGCTTTCAGGACCAGTACTTC. Its protein is CSARAGVSSFQDQYF.

This chain uses TRBV29-1 with TRBJ2-7, with 12 nucleotides matching TRBD2. Per the germline V gene, CDR1 is SQVTM and CDR2 is ANQGSEA. V gave up 3 bases and J gave up 2 bases; unmatched junction bases: 11. This CDR3 has 17 residues. The CDR3 DNA is TGCAGCGTTGATGGACTAGCGGGACCAGGGGGAACCTACGAGCAGTACTTC. It specifies CSVDGLAGPGGTYEQYF.

V and J are TRBV12-3 or TRBV12-4 and TRBJ2-7; 10 nucleotides agree with TRBD1. The J segment lost 3 bases and the V segment lost 6 bases, leaving 20 bases of the junction unmatched. CDR3 size: 19 residues. The CDR3 sequence is CASSLNSGTGDYRNYEQYF. CDR3 coding DNA: TGTGCCAGCAGCCTTAATAGTGGGACAGGGGATTATAGAAACTACGAGCAGTACTTC.